Below, 26 T cell receptor beta chains from the same sample are listed, as sequenced in a study of CD8 T cells in ankylosing spondylitis. TCRdb analysed the 5' RACE reads with MiXCR anew, one entry per CDR3 protein. The sample gives about 90,000 distinct CDR3 sequences, around 25% of which show up once; roughly three fifths is in the top ten. Sequencing was done on a sample of blood, either unsorted or a sorted T cell fraction (not recorded which). Every receptor here comes from a male donor with ankylosing spondylitis or in good health (not recorded which).

The sample holds a few counts of this clonotype. V is TRBV28 and J is TRBJ2-5; D is possibly TRBD1 (6 bases). CDR1 and CDR2 (germline): MDHEN, SYDVKM. CDR3 length: 13 amino acids. Trimming removed 10 bases from V and 0 bases from J, with 12 bases in between. CDR3 DNA sequence: TGTGCCACCATACAGGGTAACCAAGAGACCCAGTACTTC. This translates into CATIQGNQETQYF. Using reference TRBV28 and TRBJ2-5 for the parts outside the CDR3, the full variable domain is DVKVTQSSRYLVKRTGEKVFLECVQDMDHENMFWYRQDPGLGLRLIYFSYDVKMKEKGDIPEGYSVSREKKERFSLILESASTNQTSMYLCATIQGNQETQYFGPGTRLLVL.

The chain recombines TRBV7-9 with TRBJ1-1, with 8 nucleotides matching TRBD1. The junction had 2 bases not matched to a gene; V was cut back by 3 bases and J by 8 bases. Germline values: CDR1 SEHNR, CDR2 FQNEAQ (reference sequence). The CDR3 sequence is 12 residues long. CDR3 in DNA: TGTGCCAGCAGCTTGACAGGGGAGGAAGCTTTCTTT. Encoded protein: CASSLTGEEAFF.

This clonotype was observed a handful of times. J is TRBJ2-2 and V is TRBV29-1; 11 nucleotides agree with TRBD1. V lost 0 bases to trimming and J lost 2 bases; unmatched junction nucleotides: 14. Germline values: CDR1 SQVTM, CDR2 ANQGSEA. The CDR3 contains 20 residues. CDR3 DNA sequence: TGCAGCGTTGAAGATCGCCGTGGCGAAGGACAGGGGGCTAACACCGGGGAGCTGTTTTTT. Translating it yields CSVEDRRGEGQGANTGELFF.

V gene TRBV5-1 combines with J gene TRBJ2-1, with 7 bases aligning to TRBD2. Losses at the gene ends were 0 bases for V and 5 bases for J; bases not matched to a gene: 5. This CDR3 is 15 amino acids long. CDR1 SGHRS and CDR2 YFSETQ come from the germline V gene. The CDR3 bases are TGCGCCAGCAGCTTGGGACTAGCAGCCAACAATGAGCAGTTCTTC. Protein: CASSLGLAANNEQFF.

V usage is TRBV7-2 and J usage is TRBJ2-3, with a tentative D call TRBD1 (5 bases). Trimming removed 2 bases from V and 4 bases from J, with 7 bases in between. The CDR3 loop spans 13 amino acids. The V gene's germline CDR1 is SGHTA and CDR2 FQGNSA. The CDR3 DNA is TGTGCCAGCAGCTTATTAGGGGCAGATACGCAGTATTTT. Translating it yields CASSLLGADTQYF.

A few counts support this clonotype. The gene calls are TRBV19 and TRBJ2-1; 7 bases agree with TRBD2. After removal of 2 bases from V and 9 bases from J, the junction contained 10 bases not matched to a gene. Germline-derived CDR1 and CDR2 are LNHDA and SQIVND (reference sequence). CDR3 length: 15 amino acids. The CDR3 DNA is TGTGCCAGTAGTATAAGAGCTGTAGGGGAGGGTGAGCAGTTCTTC. Protein product: CASSIRAVGEGEQFF.

V is TRBV7-9 and J is TRBJ1-2; unclear D gene. Germline lookup yields CDR1 SEHNR and CDR2 FQNEAQ (reference sequence). CDR3 length equals 12 residues. V lost 7 bases and J lost 6, with 12 bases in between. The CDR3 protein is CASTSADHGYTF. CDR3 sequence (DNA): TGTGCCAGCACCTCAGCGGACCATGGCTACACCTTC.

The chain combines TRBV4-2 with TRBJ2-1, with TRBD2 identical over 8 bases. The CDR3 consists of 12 residues. Germline CDR1 LGHNA, CDR2 YNFKEQ. V lost 4 bases, J lost 12 bases, and 5 bases stayed unmatched. The CDR3 DNA sequence: TGTGCCAGCAGCCTGACTAGCGTCGTGCAGTTCTTC. Its protein is CASSLTSVVQFF.

This clonotype came up a few times. The rearrangement uses TRBV20-1 and TRBJ1-5; D is perhaps TRBD1 (5 bases). The germline CDR1 and CDR2 sequences are DFQATT and SNEGSKA (reference sequence). Between the trimmed V and J ends, which lost 4 bases and 3 bases, there was a span of 13 bases. The CDR3 contains 14 residues. The chain's CDR3 is CSATPGGDNQPQHF. The CDR3 DNA reads as TGCAGTGCTACTCCGGGAGGGGACAATCAGCCCCAGCATTTT.

CDR3 DNA: TGTGCCAGCAGTGCGGGACTAGGGGGAAGCTCCTACAATGAGCAGTTCTTC. As protein: CASSAGLGGSSYNEQFF. The rearrangement uses TRBV6-1 and TRBJ2-1; 8 nucleotides line up with TRBD2. Germline CDR1 reads MNHNS; CDR2 reads SASEGT. Trimming cost V 4 bases and J 0 bases; bases outside gene matches: 8. The CDR3 has 17 residues.

The chain joins TRBV5-1 to TRBJ2-2, with D perhaps TRBD1 (5 bases). V was shortened by 4 bases and J by 5 bases, with 12 bases between the two germline ends. Germline CDR1 and CDR2: SGHRS and YFSETQ. This CDR3 comprises 14 residues. The CDR3 nucleotides are TGCGCCAGCAGCCGAGATCAGGGAACCGGGGAGCTGTTTTTT. Encoded protein: CASSRDQGTGELFF.

The chain joins TRBV7-3 to TRBJ2-3; D is unclear. V was trimmed by 5 bases and J by 2 bases, leaving 14 bases between them. The germline CDR1 and CDR2 sequences are SGHTA and FQGTGA. The CDR3 covers 15 residues. As DNA, the CDR3 is TGTGCCAGCAGCACTGGTGGGCCCTTCACAGATACGCAGTATTTT. Amino acids: CASSTGGPFTDTQYF.

The chain combines TRBV10-3 with TRBJ2-2; no clear D. The CDR3 is 14 residues long. With 8 bases removed from V and 1 base from J, the gap between germline ends came to 11 bases. Germline CDR1 ENHRY, CDR2 SYGVKD. CDR3 bases: TGTGCCATCCGAGGAGCTCAGAACACCGGGGAGCTGTTTTTT. Its protein product is CAIRGAQNTGELFF.

CDR3 in amino acids: CASSFAVLDTEAFF. The DNA of the CDR3 is TGTGCCAGCAGCTTCGCCGTGTTGGACACTGAAGCTTTCTTT. The chain joins TRBV5-5 to TRBJ1-1; unclear D gene. V lost 2 bases, J lost 3 bases, and 11 bases lay in between. This CDR3 spans 14 amino acids. Looked up from germline, CDR1 is SGHKS and CDR2 is YYEKEE (reference sequence). Combining the CDR3 with reference TRBV5-5 and TRBJ1-1 gives the whole variable domain DAGVTQSPTHLIKTRGQQVTLRCSPISGHKSVSWYQQVLGQGPQFIFQYYEKEERGRGNFPDRFSARQFPNYSSELNVNALLLGDSALYLCASSFAVLDTEAFFGQGTRLTVV.

This clonotype was observed a few times. The rearrangement uses TRBV12-3 or TRBV12-4 and TRBJ2-2; 7 bases are shared with TRBD1. V lost 5 bases to trimming and J lost 6 bases; unmatched junction nucleotides: 6. There are 14 residues in the CDR3. CDR3 region: CASSPQGTPGELFF. Here the CDR3 DNA reads TGTGCCAGCAGTCCACAGGGGACGCCCGGGGAGCTGTTTTTT.

The chain recombines TRBV29-1 with TRBJ2-5, with a weak D call TRBD1 (6 bases). V lost 4 bases and J 7 bases, leaving 19 bases between the germline ends. Germline assignment: CDR1 SQVTM and CDR2 ANQGSEA. This CDR3 is 14 amino acids long. This chain's CDR3 is CSVVDSTGLGTQYF. The CDR3 nucleotides read TGCAGCGTTGTCGATTCAACAGGGTTGGGGACCCAGTACTTC.

J is TRBJ2-1 and V is TRBV2; D uncertain. The CDR3 runs to 13 residues. CDR1 SNHLY and CDR2 FYNNEI come from the germline V gene. V lost 8 bases to trimming and J lost 7 bases, with 15 bases between them. The CDR3 reads CASQHRSLNEQFF. CDR3 DNA sequence: TGTGCCAGCCAGCACAGAAGCCTGAATGAGCAGTTCTTC.

This clonotype has only a few counts. The genes are TRBV6-1 and TRBJ2-3; 7 bases are shared with TRBD2. This CDR3 comprises 14 residues. Germline trimming cut 6 bases from V and 1 base from J; bases unmatched to any gene: 4. Germline V gene sequence: CDR1 MNHNS, CDR2 SASEGT. CDR3: CASSFAGGTDTQYF. The DNA for the CDR3 is TGTGCCAGCAGCTTTGCGGGGGGCACAGATACGCAGTATTTT.

The chain joins TRBV2 to TRBJ2-1, with a possible D match to TRBD1 (5 bases). This CDR3 contains 14 residues. Trimming pared 6 bases from V and 4 bases from J, leaving 13 bases between. The germline V gene has CDR1 SNHLY and CDR2 FYNNEI. The CDR3 coding sequence is TGTGCCAGCAGGCATGACAGCCCATACAATGAGCAGTTCTTC. It codes for CASRHDSPYNEQFF.

This chain connects TRBV20-1 to TRBJ2-2; the match to TRBD2 covers 8 bases. The CDR3 has 14 residues. CDR1 is DFQATT, CDR2 SNEGSKA, per germline (reference sequence). The V gene end was trimmed by 6 bases and the J gene end by 6 bases; junction bases not matched to a gene: 9. CDR3 protein: CSAPETSAAGELFF. For the CDR3, the DNA is TGCAGTGCCCCGGAGACTAGCGCCGCCGGGGAGCTGTTTTTT.

The rearrangement joins TRBV18 to TRBJ1-1; unclear D gene. CDR1 is KGHSH and CDR2 is LQKENI in the germline V gene. The CDR3 loop spans 13 amino acids. Trimming took off 5 bases at V and 1 base at J, with 8 bases between the two ends. The CDR3 loop reads CASSEGENTEAFF. The CDR3, as DNA: TGTGCCAGCTCAGAGGGAGAGAACACTGAAGCTTTCTTT.

This clonotype was recorded a few times. The chain joins TRBV20-1 to TRBJ2-7; D call uncertain. Trimming removed 0 bases at V and 4 bases at J, with 10 bases between. This CDR3 region has 13 residues. Germline lookup yields CDR1 DFQATT and CDR2 SNEGSKA (reference sequence). The CDR3 loop reads CSARDLRQYEQYV. CDR3 DNA sequence: TGCAGTGCTAGAGATCTCCGGCAGTACGAGCAGTACGTC.

The rearrangement links TRBV12-3 or TRBV12-4 to TRBJ2-1; 9 bases are shared with TRBD2. The CDR3 extends over 15 amino acids. V shed 2 bases, J shed 12 bases, and the junction held 11 bases outside the gene matches. The CDR3 reads CASSLLAGTKSRQFF. CDR3 DNA: TGTGCCAGCAGTTTACTAGCGGGAACTAAGTCTAGGCAGTTCTTC.

The genes are TRBV5-4 and TRBJ2-5, with D possibly being TRBD2 (5 bases). V lost 6 bases to trimming and J lost 5 bases, with 14 bases between them. The germline V gene has CDR1 SGHNT and CDR2 YYREEE (reference sequence). This CDR3 has 13 amino acids. The CDR3 nucleotides read TGTGCCAGCATGGATGGGCGCGGGGAGACCCAGTACTTC. Protein: CASMDGRGETQYF.

The V and J genes are TRBV19 and TRBJ2-3; possibly TRBD1 or TRBD2 for D (5 bases each). CDR1 and CDR2 (germline): LNHDA, SQIVND (reference sequence). The CDR3 covers 14 residues. The ends were cut back, 6 bases at V and 6 bases at J, with 16 bases in the middle. CDR3 residues: CASSARTGTDTQYF. The DNA for the CDR3 is TGTGCCAGTAGCGCTAGGACCGGGACGGATACGCAGTATTTT.

In this sample, this clonotype turned up a few times. The V and J genes are TRBV5-1 and TRBJ2-1; the D call may be TRBD1 or TRBD2 (6 bases each). Germline assignment: CDR1 SGHRS and CDR2 YFSETQ. V lost 5 bases and J 0 bases, leaving 15 bases between the germline ends. The CDR3 sequence is 16 residues long. The CDR3 reads CASRDVQGGSYNEQFF. The CDR3 coding sequence is TGCGCCAGCAGGGATGTACAGGGAGGCTCCTACAATGAGCAGTTCTTC.